Sequencing of this TCR beta chain was carried out in a study of siplizumab effects on memory and regulatory T cells. Overall study results and limits: Mappable CD4+ clones that were alloreactive averaged roughly 69% Treg-derived with siplizumab versus around 25% in controls. Naive T cells seemed more diverse than memory cells; they also seemed major alloresponse contributors. Alloreactive sequences traceable to unstimulated CD4+ memory cells declined significantly under siplizumab.

The J segment lost 0 bases and the V segment lost 10 bases, leaving 4 bases of the junction unmatched. Germline values: CDR1 MNHEY, CDR2 SVGAGI. The CDR3 is 14 residues long. The count of this clone is one. Its antigen is not known. Assay: immunoSEQ multiplex PCR; the TCRdb copy retains only in-frame clones and omits some. The table has tens of thousands of clones, roughly 95% seen once. Sequencing of unstimulated naive, memory, effector memory and TEMRA subsets was performed in three donor pairs. Sequencing input: naive CD4+ T cells sorted from blood. The gene calls are TRBV6-5 and TRBJ2-3; 10 positions agree with TRBD2. The receptor was derived from a human donor in good health. CDR3 sequence: CATSGGASTDTQYF. Here the CDR3 DNA reads TGTGCCACCAGCGGGGGGGCAAGCACAGATACGCAGTATTTT.